The entry that follows covers one T cell receptor (beta chain) sequence. The antigen is unknown. The data stem from a study of cytomegalovirus exposure and HLA in healthy donors. Study background: HLA-typed donors were the source of approximately 80 million unique TCRs, which an early data release held.

The CDR3 is made up of 13 amino acids. Germline V gene data show CDR1 as SSHAT and CDR2 as FNYEAQ (reference sequence). The PCR made use of 60 Vbeta and 13 Jbeta primers. In the authors' methods: Some 10 million of some 80 million unique TCR beta chains were shared, per a later count. The protocol was immunoSEQ multiplex PCR, while the TCRdb copy is restricted to in-frame clones and leaves out a portion. V and J calls plus clone size are reproduced from that table; the DNA served to infer D and trimming. The listing records about 110,000 clones. Study results and limitations: As was reported, the HLA-A and HLA-B alleles of most subjects were accurately predicted from TCR beta sequences.

The specimen was PBMCs. The rearrangement uses TRBV7-7 and TRBJ2-2; D is possibly TRBD2 (6 bases). The receptor was derived from a man in his forties in good health and CMV-seropositive. The CDR3 region is CASGQQGMGELFF. The CDR3 DNA follows: TGTGCTAGCGGTCAGCAGGGTATGGGGGAGCTGTTTTTT.